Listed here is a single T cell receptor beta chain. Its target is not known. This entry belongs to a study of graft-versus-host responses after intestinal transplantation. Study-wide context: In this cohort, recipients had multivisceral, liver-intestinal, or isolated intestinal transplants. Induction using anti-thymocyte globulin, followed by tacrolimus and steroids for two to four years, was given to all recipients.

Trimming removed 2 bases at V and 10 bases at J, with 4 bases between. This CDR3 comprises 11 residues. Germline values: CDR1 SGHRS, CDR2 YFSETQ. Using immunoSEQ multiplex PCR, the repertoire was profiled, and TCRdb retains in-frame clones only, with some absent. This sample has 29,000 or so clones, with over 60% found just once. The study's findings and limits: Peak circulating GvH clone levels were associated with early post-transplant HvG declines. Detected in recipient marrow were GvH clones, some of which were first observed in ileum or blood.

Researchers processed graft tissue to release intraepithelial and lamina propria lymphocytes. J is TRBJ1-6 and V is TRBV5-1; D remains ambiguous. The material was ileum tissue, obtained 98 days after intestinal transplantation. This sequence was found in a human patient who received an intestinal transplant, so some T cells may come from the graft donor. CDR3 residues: CASSFASPLHF. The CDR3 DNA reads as TGCGCCAGCAGCTTCGCCTCACCCCTCCACTTT.